One and the same sample provided the 20 T cell receptor beta chains below, sequenced in a study of metastatic and nonmetastatic thyroid tumors. All patients were treatment-naive before thyroid surgery. Using MiXCR, TCRdb reanalyzed the PCR reads. The sample has 45,000 to 50,000 clones, 22% seen once; the top ten hold around 3.8%. The sample comprised blood. The origin of the receptors is a male donor with papillary thyroid cancer or a benign thyroid nodule (not recorded which). Some clones in this sample may be carry-over from other donors' samples.

J is TRBJ2-1 and V is TRBV6-1, with TRBD2 matching 8 bases. The V gene's germline CDR1 is MNHNS and CDR2 SASEGT. After removal of 7 bases from V and 9 bases from J, the junction contained 14 bases not matched to a gene. The CDR3 extends over 15 amino acids. This CDR3 reads CASISHGSGGAEQFF. CDR3 sequence (DNA): TGTGCCAGCATTTCACACGGCTCCGGGGGGGCTGAGCAGTTCTTC.

This clone was counted many times. The chain couples TRBV10-1 to TRBJ2-2; 7 bases fit TRBD1. Per germline, CDR1 WNHNN and CDR2 SYGVQD (reference sequence). CDR3 size: 15 residues. Germline trimming cut 0 bases from V and 4 bases from J; bases unmatched to any gene: 2. CDR3 DNA sequence: TGCGCCAGCAGTGAGTCACGACAGGGCACCGGGGAGCTGTTTTTT. Translation: CASSESRQGTGELFF.

This clone is labeled as large (0.1 to 1%). The rearrangement joins TRBV20-1 to TRBJ2-7; 7 bases fit TRBD1. J lost 1 base, V lost 5 bases, and 8 bases had no gene match. The CDR3 runs to 14 residues. Germline V CDR1 and CDR2: DFQATT, SNEGSKA (reference sequence). As DNA, the CDR3 is TGCAGTGCTGGGGGACAGACCTTATCCTACGAGCAGTACTTC. This codes for CSAGGQTLSYEQYF.

This clone was counted many times. The V gene is TRBV27, the J gene TRBJ2-7; 7 bases are a match to TRBD2. Germline loops: CDR1 MNHEY, CDR2 SMNVEV (reference sequence). The CDR3 totals 15 residues. Unmatched junction bases numbered 7, after V lost 0 bases and J lost 5 bases. The CDR3 is CASSLSRGSVNEQYF. CDR3 DNA: TGTGCCAGCAGTTTATCCCGCGGGAGTGTGAACGAGCAGTACTTC.

By share of the sample, this clone is medium-sized. The CDR3 DNA reads as TGTGCCAGCAGTCCTGCGGTAGGGGGAAAGAATTCACCCCTCCACTTT. Its protein product is CASSPAVGGKNSPLHF. The chain is built from TRBV6-1 and TRBJ1-6, with D tentatively TRBD1 (6 bases). The V end lost 5 bases, the J end lost 7 bases, and 18 bases lay between the germline ends. Germline V CDR1 and CDR2: MNHNS, SASEGT. The CDR3 has 16 amino acids.

At least ten counts were recorded for this clone. This chain links TRBV20-1 with TRBJ2-3; D remains unclear. The germline gives CDR1 DFQATT, CDR2 SNEGSKA (reference sequence). There are 13 residues in the CDR3. The germline V and J ends were trimmed by 0 bases and 10 bases, with 14 bases remaining between them. CDR3 residues: CSARDLSLGPQYF. Written as DNA, the CDR3 is TGCAGTGCTAGAGATTTGAGTCTTGGTCCGCAGTATTTT.

This clone has a count of ten or more. This rearrangement joins TRBV6-1 to TRBJ2-7; weak D call: TRBD1 (6 bases). Trimming removed 4 bases from V and 5 bases from J, with 18 bases in between. Germline-derived CDR1 and CDR2 are MNHNS and SASEGT. The CDR3 length is 15 residues. Here the CDR3 DNA reads TGTGCCAGCAGTGCCCTCGCAGGGGATTGGAACGAGCAGTACTTC. It encodes CASSALAGDWNEQYF.

This clone was seen ten or more times. The CDR3 here is CASSSNWGSRYNEQFF. Written as DNA, the CDR3 is TGTGCCAGCAGCTCGAACTGGGGTAGCCGATACAATGAGCAGTTCTTC. The J gene is TRBJ2-1, the V gene TRBV7-9; no firm D call. The V end lost 4 bases, the J end lost 4 bases, and 17 bases lay between the germline ends. The CDR3 consists of 16 residues. Germline lookup yields CDR1 SEHNR and CDR2 FQNEAQ (reference sequence).

The rearrangement uses TRBV12-3 or TRBV12-4 and TRBJ2-3, with D possibly being TRBD1 (5 bases). With 6 bases removed from V and 1 base from J, the gap between germline ends came to 20 bases. The CDR3 sequence is 17 residues long. The CDR3 DNA follows: TGTGCCAGCAGCCGCTCCACTGACAGCCGAGGCACAGATACGCAGTATTTT. Translation: CASSRSTDSRGTDTQYF.

The J gene is TRBJ2-7, the V gene TRBV11-1; 8 bases line up with TRBD1. With 6 bases clipped from V and 4 bases from J, the junction kept 20 bases outside the gene matches. Germline CDR1 SGHAT, CDR2 FQDESV (reference sequence). The CDR3 has 18 amino acids. The CDR3 region has the DNA TGTGCCAGCAGTCCGTATACCAGGGGGCAGGAAAGTCTTTACGAGCAGTACTTC. It is translated as CASSPYTRGQESLYEQYF.

This clone was counted at least ten times. This rearrangement joins TRBV7-8 to TRBJ2-1, with D tentatively TRBD1 (6 bases). Germline CDR1 SGHVS, CDR2 FQNEAQ. The CDR3 is 14 amino acids. V was clipped by 3 bases and J by 3 bases, with 9 bases between them. CDR3 residues: CASSFGTNYNEQFF. Here the CDR3 DNA reads TGTGCCAGCAGCTTCGGGACAAACTACAATGAGCAGTTCTTC.

With regard to this clone: Since a much larger clone is just one base distant, this may be a read error. In the same sample, other DNA sequences code for this CDR3. This sequence joins TRBV11-3 and TRBJ2-1; 8 nucleotides match TRBD2. CDR1 is SGHNT and CDR2 is YENEEA in the germline V gene. CDR3 size: 15 residues. After removal of 5 bases from V and 7 bases from J, the junction contained 10 bases not matched to a gene. CDR3 residues: CASSLLVGRGNEQFF. The CDR3 bases are TGTGCCAGCAGCCTATTGGTCGGGAGGGGGAATGAGCAGTTCTTC. The complete variable domain, with remaining parts taken from reference TRBV11-3 and TRBJ2-1, reads EAGVVQSPRYKIIEKKQPVAFWCNPISGHNTLYWYLQNLGQGPELLIRYENEEAVDDSQLPKDRFSAERLKGVDSTLKIQPAELGDSAVYLCASSLLVGRGNEQFFGPGTRLTVL.

Points on this clone: The junction departs from germline at one end; a sequencing error may be responsible. The chain combines TRBV6-1 with TRBJ2-7; the match to TRBD2 covers 7 bases. CDR1 is MNHNS, CDR2 SASEGT, per germline. This CDR3 has 15 amino acids. This CDR3 reads CASIESSGGIYEQYF. The CDR3 DNA reads TGTGCCAGCATTGAATCTAGCGGAGGTATTTACGAGCAGTACTTC.

V and J are TRBV11-2 and TRBJ1-2, with 9 bases fitting TRBD1. The J segment lost 5 bases and the V segment lost 2 bases, leaving 9 bases of the junction unmatched. This CDR3 region has 16 residues. Germline-derived CDR1 and CDR2 are SGHAT and FQNNGV. The CDR3, as DNA: TGTGCCAGCAGCTTAAAGACCGGGACAGGGCGGTATGGCTACACCTTC. The encoded protein is CASSLKTGTGRYGYTF.

This clone was counted ten times or more. The gene calls are TRBV6-1 and TRBJ1-1; D unresolved. The ends were cut back, 6 bases at V and 0 bases at J, with 8 bases in the middle. The CDR3 sequence is 13 residues long. The germline V gene encodes CDR1 MNHNS and CDR2 SASEGT. The CDR3 nucleotides read TGTGCCAGCAGCCGAGGGTTGAACACTGAAGCTTTCTTT. Its protein is CASSRGLNTEAFF.

In its sample, this clone is medium-sized (0.01 to 0.1%). The chain carries TRBV6-1 and TRBJ2-7; 8 bases line up with TRBD2. CDR3 length: 17 residues. The trim removed 5 bases at V and 4 bases at J, leaving 16 bases unmatched. Germline V CDR1 and CDR2: MNHNS, SASEGT. DNA of the CDR3: TGTGCCAGCAGTCCACCCCCCTATTCAGCGGGAGTATACGAGCAGTACTTC. It specifies CASSPPPYSAGVYEQYF.

The chain couples TRBV2 to TRBJ2-7; 7 nucleotides align to TRBD2. The CDR3 is made up of 16 amino acids. Germline trimming cut 3 bases from V and 4 bases from J; bases unmatched to any gene: 12. The germline V gene has CDR1 SNHLY and CDR2 FYNNEI. CDR3 coding DNA: TGTGCCAGCAGTGATGCCGCGTTAGGCGGGAGTTACGAGCAGTACTTC. Residues: CASSDAALGGSYEQYF.

This clone was counted a few times. The chain is built from TRBV6-2 or TRBV6-3 and TRBJ2-5; weak D call: TRBD2 (6 bases). Trimming stripped 1 base from V and 1 base from J, with 10 bases between. Germline CDR1 is MNHEY and CDR2 is SVGEGT. The CDR3 covers 15 residues. DNA of the CDR3: TGTGCCAGCAGTTACTTCGCGGGATTCCAAGAGACCCAGTACTTC. Amino acids: CASSYFAGFQETQYF.

V usage is TRBV20-1 and J usage is TRBJ1-1, with a tentative D call TRBD1 (5 bases). The ends were cut back, 4 bases at V and 1 base at J, with 13 bases in the middle. This CDR3 is built from 14 residues. Per germline, CDR1 DFQATT and CDR2 SNEGSKA (reference sequence). As DNA, the CDR3 is TGCAGTGCTATCCAGGGCCTGGGGAACACTGAAGCTTTCTTT. This sequence encodes CSAIQGLGNTEAFF.

This clone was detected ten times or more. V is TRBV28 and J is TRBJ2-7; no clear D. The CDR3 covers 13 residues. With 3 bases removed from V and 6 bases from J, the gap between germline ends came to 12 bases. Germline values: CDR1 MDHEN, CDR2 SYDVKM. CDR3 loop: CASSFRPPSEQYF. Here the CDR3 DNA reads TGTGCCAGCAGTTTCCGTCCCCCCTCCGAGCAGTACTTC.